Listed below are T cell receptor beta chains from one sample, sequenced in a study of vaccination and CD4 T cells after COVID-19. For these TCRs, the target antigens are not known. TCRdb reprocessed the PCR reads with MiXCR, giving one entry per CDR3 protein. The sample consists of 8,500 to 9,500 distinct CDR3 sequences, about 67% of them appearing once. Sequenced: CD4+ T cells from blood, cultured in vitro. Receptor source: a human donor who had recovered from COVID-19. Both conserved end residues are part of each CDR3.

V	length	J	CDR3
TRBV24-1	18	TRBJ2-5	CATSPIQGARRPDKTQYF
TRBV7-2	20	TRBJ2-1	CASSLGPLDSQMRSYNEQFF
TRBV10-3	17	TRBJ2-3	CAISGGGTGGNTDTQYF
TRBV27	18	TRBJ1-2	CASSLRGQGSHPFYGYTF
TRBV6-1	11	TRBJ1-5	CATGVNQPQHF
TRBV12-3/TRBV12-4	13	TRBJ1-2	CASSLDSSYGYTF
TRBV20-1	13	TRBJ2-2	CSAINSTSRELFF
TRBV6-4	14	TRBJ1-2	CANSASGTGNGYTF
TRBV19	14	TRBJ1-1	CASSKQGVGTEAFF
TRBV29-1	12	TRBJ1-2	CSGGTSEDGYTF
TRBV20-1	13	TRBJ1-5	CSASTDGNQPQHF
TRBV2	16	TRBJ2-1	CASSTTASGAPGEQFF
TRBV12-3/TRBV12-4	11	TRBJ2-2	CASSRTGELFF
TRBV10-1	14	TRBJ1-5	CASSEAGIHQPQHF
TRBV7-8	14	TRBJ1-2	CASSLVWGADGYTF
TRBV6-5	13	TRBJ1-2	CASSYGRSYGYTF
TRBV27	15	TRBJ1-5	CASSSILTGFQPQHF
TRBV12-3/TRBV12-4	15	TRBJ1-1	CASSLRRAVNTEAFF
TRBV6-2/TRBV6-3	17	TRBJ1-1	CASSYRGGRRLNTEAFF
TRBV20-1	14	TRBJ2-2	CSATNPRGTGELFF
TRBV29-1	15	TRBJ2-3	CSVEDPGPSTDTQYF
TRBV2	15	TRBJ1-4	CASSGTGQGNEKLFF
TRBV12-3/TRBV12-4	14	TRBJ1-5	CASSFGGRGQPQHF
TRBV11-2	16	TRBJ2-1	CASSTPRGPLYNEQFF